This TCR beta chain was observed in a study of cytomegalovirus exposure and HLA in healthy donors. Study results and caveats: TRBV6-2, TRBV6-3 and other indistinguishable V segments were excluded.

As to this clone: Its antigen remains unidentified.

The germline V gene encodes CDR1 LNHDA and CDR2 SQIVND (reference sequence). The ends lost 5 bases at V and 4 bases at J; junction bases unmatched: 4. The CDR3 spans 13 residues. The primer mix had 60 Vbeta and 13 Jbeta primers. Repertoires were generated with immunoSEQ multiplex PCR, while TCRdb's copy carries only in-frame clones and drops some. The clone table shows about 140,000 clones, with the ten largest holding 0.9% to 1%. This chain uses TRBV19 with TRBJ2-7; 8 bases map to TRBD1. Specimen: PBMCs. This sequence was found in a male donor in good health and CMV-seronegative. The CDR3 region has the DNA TGTGCCAGTAGTTCCGGGACAGGTTACGAGCAGTACTTC. It translates to CASSSGTGYEQYF.